This T cell receptor beta chain was profiled in a study of human versus mouse CDR3 diversity and MHC coevolution. Sequencing was performed with immunoSEQ multiplex PCR; in TCRdb, only in-frame clones are kept and a portion is missing. The table has tens of thousands of clones, roughly 95% seen once; the top ten hold 1.3% to 1.5%. Notes on the study in general: iCHAO1 estimated the human TCR beta repertoire at roughly 1.5 million clonotypes.

The sample holds one count of this clone. No antigen is known for it. V lost 4 bases, J lost 6 bases, and 10 bases stayed unmatched. Germline-derived CDR1 and CDR2 are SGHRS and YFSETQ. CDR3 length equals 15 residues. V is TRBV5-1 and J is TRBJ2-3; the match to TRBD2 covers 8 bases. The sequenced sample consisted of naive CD4+ T cells from blood. Subset indicated: CD45RO-negative CD62L-positive naive CD4 T cells. This receptor was identified in a person aged 25 to 69 in good health. DNA of the CDR3: TGCGCCAGCAGCCTATTGCGGGAGGCGAGGGATACGCAGTATTTT. The encoded protein is CASSLLREARDTQYF. The full variable domain, its missing parts supplied by reference TRBV5-1 and TRBJ2-3, is KAGVTQTPRYLIKTRGQQVTLSCSPISGHRSVSWYQQTPGQGLQFLFEYFSETQRNKGNFPGRFSGRQFSNSRSEMNVSTLELGDSALYLCASSLLREARDTQYFGPGTRLTVL.